This entry concerns a single T cell receptor beta chain. In its sample, this clonotype was seen a few times. Its specific antigen is unknown. No qualities accompany the bases; no much larger clone lies one base away. Receptors were amplified or captured by RT-PCR. Sequencing was performed on an Illumina HiSeq 2500. The public reads were reanalyzed by TCRdb: fastp trimming at Q25, MiXCR alignment, in-frame beta chains only. A single entry per CDR3 protein holds the most common genes and DNA from its merged rows. The sample yields hundreds of thousands of distinct CDR3 sequences; over 11% were counted once. Approximately 6.5% of the sample rests with the top ten. This sample was taken from a study of response to subunit inactivated influenza vaccine (dated by TCRdb to the late 2010s). As for the study more broadly: To follow how T cells responded to a trivalent subunit inactivated influenza vaccine, the researchers relied on deep quantitative profiling of the T cell receptor repertoire.

Here is what the overall study found, with its caveats: The authors suggested that each seasonal influenza vaccination may recruit only a limited number of new T cells.

This receptor was taken from a man aged 45 to 65 who received an inactivated influenza vaccine. Donor details come from another sample of the same person, matched by shared clones. The source was PBMCs from blood, collected 14 to 15 days before vaccination.

The CDR3 amino acid sequence is: CASSSPGQIPDTQYF. The nucleotide sequence reads TGCGCCAGCAGCTCGCCGGGACAGATTCCAGATACGCAGTATTTT. Recombination joined TRBV5-1 with TRBJ2-3, and 7 bases in between align with TRBD1. The CDR3 contains 15 residues, cysteine and phenylalanine counted. Of the read, only the CDR3 DNA is kept; its 45 bases are in frame from base 1. Reading the germline V gene gives CDR1 SGHRS and CDR2 YFSETQ. V has 3 bases trimmed and J has 4 bases trimmed; junction bases matching no gene number 8.